Below, one T cell receptor (beta chain) is given with its context. The antigen it binds to is not known. Per-base quality was not reported, and no clone a single base away is much larger than it. In the prospective study, participants were about 18 to 95 years old, resided in about two dozen geographic areas of the United States, and were enrolled through a virtual design. In the prospective study, participants were assigned to cohorts based on the clinical history participants reported in a screening survey and a study questionnaire. Mobile phlebotomists in the prospective study collected whole blood, serum and a nasopharyngeal or oropharyngeal swab from every participant. Over a 2-month period, participants in the prospective study had the option of providing additional blood draws and questionnaires. Blood samples from the prospective study were shipped frozen or at room temperature prior to DNA extraction.

This sample is part of a study of blood T cell repertoires in COVID-19 (dated by TCRdb to 2020 to 2022). Some background on the complete study: Recovered participants in ImmuneRACE Cohort 3 were defined as having two consecutive negative NP/OP PCR tests, clearance from a healthcare professional, or resolution of symptoms. Samples from collaborators originated in the United States, Italy and Spain and spanned both the acute and convalescent phases of COVID-19. The material from the prospective study consisted of cDNA or gDNA derived from T cells, B-cell-depleted T cells, or PBMCs. The dataset comprised deeply sampled blood TCRbeta repertoires from subjects exposed to, actively infected with, or recovered from COVID-19. A freely available public database, intended as a resource for researchers studying the immune response to SARS-CoV-2, is where the repertoires were released. The samples were drawn from the first 160 participants of the ongoing ImmuneRACE study and from 950 to 1,500 subjects provided by 6 global collaborators. The sample metadata nearly always contained a de-identified subject ID, COVID-19 status, age in years and sex. HLA class I and class II types, where available, came from metadata supplied by the sample provider rather than from assay-based typing. General study outcomes and caveats: The amount of clinical and demographic metadata varied by source and participant and was provided uncurated.

TCRbeta CDR3 regions were amplified from genomic DNA using the immunoSEQ Assay, a bias-controlled multiplex PCR. The paper's processing steps were these. Within the assay, amplification of reference gene primers was used to estimate how many nucleated cells each sample contained. To quantify the absolute abundance of each unique TCRbeta CDR3 rearrangement, sequence reads were collapsed and filtered. For each sample, productive Simpson clonality was calculated as the square root of Simpson's diversity index over productive rearrangements. In TCRdb, the immuneACCESS table is reduced to in-frame sequences with V and J assigned. These tables do not hold every clone; where another copy was compared, an unresolved V gene accounts for under half, and the others remain unexplained. V and J calls and clone size follow that table, whereas D and trimming were derived from the DNA. This sample lists roughly 200,000 clones; about nine tenths were detected once. The ten largest account for over 3% of the sample.

The CDR3 spans 15 residues, from the cysteine through the phenylalanine. Only the CDR3 portion is preserved as DNA: 45 bases, with reading frame beginning at the first base. V loses 4 bases at its end and J loses 6 bases; junction bases beyond the gene matches: 10. CDR1 and CDR2 (SGHRS, YFSETQ) derive from the germline V gene. This TCR was recovered from a woman aged 45-59 years in a cohort exposed to, infected with or recovered from COVID-19 (not recorded which). Source material: PBMCs or T cells enriched from blood (not recorded which). The chain was built from TRBV5-1 and TRBJ2-1; TRBD1 agrees with 7 junctional bases. The CDR3 has the sequence CASSRQGIRPNEQFF. The bases read TGCGCCAGCAGCCGACAGGGCATCAGGCCCAATGAGCAGTTCTTC.